These 23 T cell receptor beta chains came from one sample sequenced in a study of blood T cell repertoires in COVID-19. TCRdb's copy holds only in-frame clones and misses some; the assay was immunoSEQ multiplex PCR. The sample lists about 160,000 clones; 80% to 95% were seen once. The sequenced sample consisted of peripheral blood. Receptor source: a man aged 25 to 40 with COVID-19, enrolled during active disease.

V gene TRBV6-2 or TRBV6-3 combines with J gene TRBJ1-6, with TRBD1 matching over 9 bases. Trimming cost V 6 bases and J 5 bases; bases outside gene matches: 5. The CDR3 runs 15 residues. From germline, CDR1 is MNHEY and CDR2 SVGEGT. This CDR3 is CASSIQGADNSPLHF. The DNA for the CDR3 is TGTGCCAGCAGCATACAGGGGGCCGATAATTCACCCCTCCACTTT.

The chain employs TRBV28 and TRBJ1-4, with D tentatively TRBD1 (5 bases). Germline CDR1 and CDR2: MDHEN and SYDVKM. There are 14 residues in the CDR3. V lost 6 bases to trimming and J lost 9 bases, with 17 bases between them. The CDR3 coding sequence is TGTGCCAGCAGGCCGACAGATACAATGAAAAAACTGTTTTTT. Translated: CASRPTDTMKKLFF.

The chain is built from TRBV24-1 and TRBJ2-7; 8 bases fit TRBD1. Trimming at V came to 1 base and at J to 2 bases, leaving 6 bases not matched to a gene. The germline V gene encodes CDR1 KGHDR and CDR2 SFDVKD. This CDR3 has 16 residues. Here the CDR3 reads CATSDFEDRVAYEQYF. The CDR3, as DNA: TGTGCCACCAGTGATTTCGAGGACAGGGTCGCCTACGAGCAGTACTTC.

This chain links TRBV28 with TRBJ2-3, with 9 bases that match TRBD2. Trimming removed 7 bases from V and 3 bases from J; junction bases left unmatched: 17. This CDR3 contains 18 residues. Germline CDR1 is MDHEN and CDR2 is SYDVKM. The CDR3 sequence: CASKVLLAGVSGTDTQYF. CDR3 sequence (DNA): TGTGCCAGCAAGGTTTTGTTAGCGGGAGTATCAGGAACAGATACGCAGTATTTT.

This chain joins TRBV6-6 and TRBJ1-2; 9 bases agree with TRBD1. V lost 2 bases and J lost 12; bases outside the gene matches: 7. The germline gives CDR1 MNHNY, CDR2 SVGAGI (reference sequence). This CDR3 region has 13 residues. The CDR3 DNA reads TGTGCCAGCAGTTACCCCGGGACAGGGTGGAACACCTTC. Translated: CASSYPGTGWNTF.

The V and J genes are TRBV5-4 and TRBJ2-7, with 8 bases matching TRBD1. CDR1 and CDR2 from the germline V gene are SGHNT and YYREEE (reference sequence). V was clipped by 1 base and J by 7 bases; unmatched bases: 10. This CDR3 comprises 15 residues. The CDR3 loop reads CASSLLGQALREQYF. The CDR3 nucleotides are TGTGCCAGCAGCTTGTTGGGACAGGCCCTCAGGGAGCAGTACTTC.

This clone was detected only once. The chain uses TRBV2 and TRBJ1-5; 7 nucleotides match TRBD1. The V gene end was trimmed by 6 bases and the J gene end by 3 bases; junction bases not matched to a gene: 17. This CDR3 has 18 amino acids. Germline lookup yields CDR1 SNHLY and CDR2 FYNNEI. CDR3 region: CASSEPLGQEAFNQPQHF. CDR3 in DNA: TGTGCCAGCAGCGAGCCTCTTGGACAGGAGGCTTTCAATCAGCCCCAGCATTTT. Full variable domain (missing parts from reference TRBV2 and TRBJ1-5): EPEVTQTPSHQVTQMGQEVILRCVPISNHLYFYWYRQILGQKVEFLVSFYNNEISEKSEIFDDQFSVERPDGSNFTLKIRSTKLEDSAMYFCASSEPLGQEAFNQPQHFGDGTRLSIL.

The chain joins TRBV30 to TRBJ2-1, with TRBD2 identical over 7 bases. The CDR3 has 16 amino acids. CDR1 and CDR2 from the germline V gene are GTSNPN and SVGIG (reference sequence). The V and J ends lost 0 bases and 5 bases, in that order; junction bases with no gene match: 10. CDR3 nucleotides: TGTGCCTGGAGTGTACAAGGACTAGTGTCCCACAATGAGCAGTTCTTC. Translated, it gives CAWSVQGLVSHNEQFF.

CDR3 in amino acids: CASTFGQVGNEQFF. The CDR3 DNA reads as TGTGCCAGCACCTTCGGACAGGTTGGCAATGAGCAGTTCTTC. The chain joins TRBV2 to TRBJ2-1; 7 nucleotides match TRBD1. Per the germline V gene, CDR1 is SNHLY and CDR2 is FYNNEI. The CDR3 consists of 14 residues. V shed 7 bases, J shed 6 bases, and the junction held 9 bases outside the gene matches.

The rearrangement uses TRBV7-2 and TRBJ1-2; the D is unclear. The germline V and J ends were trimmed by 5 bases and 3 bases, with 13 bases remaining between them. CDR1 is SGHTA and CDR2 is FQGNSA in the germline V gene. The CDR3 runs to 14 residues. CDR3: CASSPETRDYGYTF. CDR3 coding DNA: TGTGCCAGCAGCCCGGAGACCCGAGACTATGGCTACACCTTC.

This chain uses TRBV20-1 with TRBJ1-6; D perhaps matches TRBD1 (5 bases). The CDR3 runs to 13 residues. The V and J ends lost 3 bases and 9 bases respectively, with 12 bases between them. Germline V gene lookup returns CDR1 DFQATT and CDR2 SNEGSKA (reference sequence). The CDR3 coding sequence is TGCAGTGCTAGTCCTCGGGGGATTTCACCCCTCCACTTT. Its translation is CSASPRGISPLHF.

The chain employs TRBV6-5 and TRBJ1-2; 9 bases are shared with TRBD1. The CDR3 is made up of 15 amino acids. After removal of 6 bases from V and 4 bases from J, the junction contained 9 bases not matched to a gene. The germline V gene encodes CDR1 MNHEY and CDR2 SVGAGI. The CDR3 region has the DNA TGTGCCAGCAGCAAGAATGCGGACAGGGGCTATGGCTACACCTTC. Encoded protein: CASSKNADRGYGYTF.

The genes are TRBV5-6 and TRBJ2-1; 9 bases are a match to TRBD2. CDR3 length: 16 residues. CDR1 SGHDT and CDR2 YYEEEE come from the germline V gene. Unmatched junction bases numbered 9, after V lost 2 bases and J lost 6 bases. CDR3 loop: CASSFRGLAFPNEQFF. The CDR3 DNA follows: TGTGCCAGCAGCTTTAGGGGACTAGCCTTCCCCAATGAGCAGTTCTTC.

The gene calls are TRBV29-1 and TRBJ1-2, with D possibly being TRBD1 (6 bases). Trimming stripped 4 bases from V and 8 bases from J, with 23 bases between. The CDR3 is 15 amino acids. Germline values: CDR1 SQVTM, CDR2 ANQGSEA. CDR3 residues: CSVAWGRGAGQGYTF. The CDR3 bases are TGCAGCGTTGCCTGGGGGCGTGGGGCAGGACAGGGCTACACCTTC. The entire variable domain, with the rest obtained from reference TRBV29-1 and TRBJ1-2, is as follows: SAVISQKPSRDICQRGTSLTIQCQVDSQVTMMFWYRQQPGQSLTLIATANQGSEATYESGFVIDKFPISRPNLTFSTLTVSNMSPEDSSIYLCSVAWGRGAGQGYTFGSGTRLTVV.

CDR3 residues: CAISTPGQGNEQYF. As DNA, the CDR3 is TGTGCCATCAGTACCCCGGGACAGGGTAACGAGCAGTACTTC. The rearrangement uses TRBV10-3 and TRBJ2-7; TRBD1 matches 9 bases. CDR1 is ENHRY and CDR2 is SYGVKD in the germline V gene. V lost 5 bases, J lost 5 bases, and 7 bases stayed unmatched. The CDR3 spans 14 residues.

The chain links TRBV28 to TRBJ2-1; 7 nucleotides agree with TRBD1. Trimming at V came to 10 bases and at J to 4 bases, leaving 4 bases not matched to a gene. CDR1 is MDHEN, CDR2 SYDVKM, per germline. CDR3 size: 12 residues. CDR3 nucleotide sequence: TGTGCCACGCAGGACAGGTACAATGAGCAGTTCTTC. This gives the protein CATQDRYNEQFF. Full variable domain (remainder filled in from reference TRBV28 and TRBJ2-1): DVKVTQSSRYLVKRTGEKVFLECVQDMDHENMFWYRQDPGLGLRLIYFSYDVKMKEKGDIPEGYSVSREKKERFSLILESASTNQTSMYLCATQDRYNEQFFGPGTRLTVL.

This chain joins TRBV18 and TRBJ1-3, with 8 bases that match TRBD1. Germline CDR1 is KGHSH and CDR2 is LQKENI. After removal of 3 bases from V and 0 bases from J, the junction contained 7 bases not matched to a gene. The CDR3 contains 17 residues. Written as DNA, the CDR3 is TGTGCCAGCTCACCTTCCAGGGGGCTCAGCTCTGGAAACACCATATATTTT. This translates into CASSPSRGLSSGNTIYF.

The chain combines TRBV6-2 or TRBV6-3 with TRBJ2-7; D is unclear. The V and J ends lost 2 bases and 2 bases respectively, with 10 bases between them. Germline CDR1 MNHEY, CDR2 SVGEGT. The CDR3 is 14 residues long. The CDR3 reads CASSYMVGAYEQYF. The CDR3 DNA sequence: TGTGCCAGCAGTTACATGGTAGGAGCCTACGAGCAGTACTTC.

The chain carries TRBV4-1 and TRBJ2-5; 11 bases map to TRBD2. The CDR3 has 18 amino acids. Trimming at V came to 0 bases and at J to 3 bases, leaving 9 bases not matched to a gene. Germline V gives CDR1 MGHRA, CDR2 YSYEKL. CDR3: CASSQDIVASGGKETQYF. In nucleotides, the CDR3 is TGCGCCAGCAGCCAAGATATAGTCGCTAGCGGGGGGAAAGAGACCCAGTACTTC.

The chain carries TRBV7-2 and TRBJ2-5, with TRBD2 identical over 13 bases. J gave up 1 base and V 2 bases, and 7 bases lay outside the gene matches. This CDR3 has 18 residues. Germline V gives CDR1 SGHTA, CDR2 FQGNSA. The chain's CDR3 is CASSLIYRTSGGQETQYF. CDR3 DNA: TGTGCCAGCAGCTTAATATATCGGACTAGCGGGGGCCAAGAGACCCAGTACTTC.

The V and J genes are TRBV2 and TRBJ1-5, with 7 bases identical to TRBD1. Germline V lookup: CDR1 SNHLY, CDR2 FYNNEI. J lost 4 bases, V lost 6 bases, and 3 bases had no gene match. The CDR3 is 13 amino acids. The CDR3 DNA reads as TGTGCCAGCAGCGAGACAGGGAATCAGCCCCAGCATTTT. Translating it yields CASSETGNQPQHF.

The chain links TRBV9 to TRBJ1-2; 8 nucleotides align to TRBD1. Germline CDR1 is SGDLS and CDR2 is YYNGEE. The CDR3 is 13 residues long. The J segment lost 4 bases and the V segment lost 2 bases, leaving 1 base of the junction unmatched. CDR3 amino acids: CASSVGQGYGYTF. In DNA form, the CDR3 reads TGTGCCAGCAGCGTTGGACAGGGCTATGGCTACACCTTC.

The gene calls are TRBV2 and TRBJ1-4; D unresolved. Trimming removed 4 bases from V and 7 bases from J, with 19 bases in between. CDR3 length: 16 amino acids. Germline V gene sequence: CDR1 SNHLY, CDR2 FYNNEI. The chain's CDR3 is CASSAGLRDRGEKLFF. As DNA, the CDR3 is TGTGCCAGCAGTGCAGGTTTGAGGGATCGTGGTGAAAAACTGTTTTTT.